One T cell receptor (beta chain) is described in this entry. The germline CDR1 and CDR2 sequences are MNHEY and SVGAGI. The CDR3 has 11 residues. This sample was included in a study of blood T cell repertoires in COVID-19. Study-wide context: Specimens from acute and convalescent COVID-19 originated in the United States, Italy and Spain. PBMCs, B-cell-depleted T cells, or T cells provided the cDNA or gDNA that made up the material.

How the authors handled the data: How many nucleated cells were present was estimated from reference gene primer amplification. Sequencing used immunoSEQ multiplex PCR; TCRdb keeps in-frame clones, though not all of them. That table furnishes V, J and clone size, whereas the DNA furnished D and trimming. Of approximately 82,000 clones in the sample, around 81% were seen once. The chain employs TRBV6-5 and TRBJ2-1, with 7 bases aligning to TRBD2. The sample was peripheral blood. This clonotype originated in a woman in her seventies with active or convalescent COVID-19. The CDR3 spells CGASGYNEQFF. The CDR3 DNA reads TGTGGGGCTAGCGGTTACAATGAGCAGTTCTTC.